A selection of T cell receptor beta chains follows, all from one sample in a study of somatic mutations in cytotoxic T cells in rheumatoid arthritis. Clones were sequenced by immunoSEQ multiplex PCR, and TCRdb holds only the in-frame ones, with some missing. The sample consists of some 17,000 clones, roughly four fifths of them appearing once. Input material: CD8+ T cells sorted from blood. The receptors here all came from an adult with rheumatoid arthritis. The CDR3 runs from the conserved cysteine through the conserved F or W.

J gene,V gene,CDR3 protein
TRBJ1-3,TRBV7-2,CASSLTGYGGNTIYF
TRBJ1-2,TRBV13,CASSSGRYYGYTF
TRBJ2-7,TRBV28,CASSPTDYEQYF
TRBJ2-5,TRBV5-1,CASSFRGMETQYF
TRBJ2-5,TRBV16,CASSPPSRETQYF
TRBJ2-5,TRBV4-2,CASSPSWGRSSREETQYF
TRBJ2-1,TRBV14,CASRSTSGSRYEQFF
TRBJ2-1,TRBV11-2,CASSPSLGREQFF
TRBJ2-7,TRBV10-1,CASSDVGSASSYEQYF
TRBJ2-2,TRBV10-3,CAIRPDREEVNTGELFF
TRBJ2-7,TRBV6-1,CASNAGTRGLYEQYF
TRBJ1-5,TRBV4-1,CASSPETTGIPTQPQHF
TRBJ1-2,TRBV29-1,CSVDLGQGLGHGYTF
TRBJ1-1,TRBV4-1,CASSQVLLNTEAFF
TRBJ1-1,TRBV4-2,CASSQDAGSTEAFF
TRBJ1-1,TRBV5-8,CASSPDSFLMNTEAFF
TRBJ1-1,TRBV13,CASSFGRTMNTEAFF
TRBJ2-1,TRBV5-4,CASSLKQGPSVEQFF
TRBJ2-7,TRBV19,CASSISGGREQYF
TRBJ1-1,TRBV29-1,CSVELWENTEAFF
TRBJ2-1,TRBV7-8,CASSPRGLTHEQFF
TRBJ2-3,TRBV30,CASAATSHTDTQYF
TRBJ1-1,TRBV6-5,CASSYMQESEAFF
TRBJ2-2,TRBV10-1,CASTAGRGGGKLDTGELFF
TRBJ1-4,TRBV9,CASSVSGTGGAGDEKLFF
TRBJ1-5,TRBV23-1,CASRLGTGDNQPQHF
TRBJ2-7,TRBV11-1,CASSLNGLAGEQYF
TRBJ1-2,TRBV19,CASSIKVGQPINYGYTF
TRBJ1-1,TRBV13,CASSLLGAPNTEAFF
TRBJ2-2,TRBV25-1,CASSEYYGPRGELFF
TRBJ1-5,TRBV19,CASGGRPQPQHF
TRBJ1-2,TRBV19,CASSMVTRAAGYTF
TRBJ2-1,TRBV6-6,CASSYFRLELGDEQFF
TRBJ1-4,TRBV15,CATSRDQGTGEEKLFF
TRBJ2-3,TRBV15,CATSRDLTRLVADTQYF
TRBJ2-1,TRBV5-4,CASSLGGRATYNEQFF